This is a list of T cell receptor beta chains from one sample in a study of identical twins. TCRdb re-analysed the 5' RACE reads in MiXCR, keeping a single row per CDR3 protein. The sample lists 550,000 to 700,000 distinct CDR3 sequences, approximately 21% seen once, with approximately 4.5% in the top ten. These same records also appear under a second study, on T cells expressing NK-cell markers.

The sequencing input was PBMCs. The receptors were sampled from a woman aged 18-29 years in good health. Both conserved end residues are part of each CDR3. D genes are given only for firm matches. Rows may omit the clone size; those that give it use once, few, many or a size class.

v_call: TRBV29-1
d_call: -
clone_size: -
j_call: TRBJ1-3
cdr3_aa: CSVESPGNTIYF
cdr3_nt: TGCAGCGTTGAGTCTCCTGGAAACACCATATATTTT

v_call: TRBV5-6
d_call: TRBD1
clone_size: many
j_call: TRBJ1-1
cdr3_aa: CASSLGTGLNTEAFF
cdr3_nt: TGCGCCAGCAGCTTAGGGACAGGACTTAACACTGAAGCTTTCTTT

v_call: TRBV5-5
d_call: TRBD1
clone_size: few
j_call: TRBJ1-2
cdr3_aa: CASSPGTGGYGYTF
cdr3_nt: TGTGCCAGCAGCCCAGGGACAGGGGGCTATGGCTACACCTTC

v_call: TRBV7-2
d_call: TRBD1
clone_size: -
j_call: TRBJ1-2
cdr3_aa: CASSLDRGGSGYTF
cdr3_nt: TGTGCCAGCAGCTTGGACAGGGGGGGGTCTGGCTACACCTTC

v_call: TRBV6-5
d_call: TRBD2
clone_size: few
j_call: TRBJ2-1
cdr3_aa: CASSSGLAELF
cdr3_nt: TGTGCCAGCAGTTCAGGACTAGCGGAGCTCTTC

v_call: TRBV7-2
d_call: TRBD2
clone_size: -
j_call: TRBJ2-5
cdr3_aa: CASSIFSGKETQYF
cdr3_nt: TGTGCCAGCAGCATTTTTAGCGGGAAAGAGACCCAGTACTTC

v_call: TRBV7-3
d_call: -
clone_size: many
j_call: TRBJ1-1
cdr3_aa: CASSLDMNTEAFF
cdr3_nt: TGTGCCAGCAGCTTAGATATGAACACTGAAGCTTTCTTT

v_call: TRBV9
d_call: TRBD2
clone_size: many
j_call: TRBJ2-7
cdr3_aa: CASSQLAGAYYEQYF
cdr3_nt: TGTGCCAGCAGCCAACTAGCGGGTGCATACTACGAGCAGTACTTC

v_call: TRBV20-1
d_call: -
clone_size: few
j_call: TRBJ1-3
cdr3_aa: CSADPVGSGNTIYF
cdr3_nt: TGCAGTGCTGACCCGGTGGGTTCCGGAAACACCATATATTTT

v_call: TRBV29-1
d_call: -
clone_size: -
j_call: TRBJ1-3
cdr3_aa: CSGGESANTIYF
cdr3_nt: TGCAGCGGGGGGGAGTCGGCGAACACCATATATTTT

v_call: TRBV10-3
d_call: TRBD2
clone_size: few
j_call: TRBJ2-3
cdr3_aa: CAIATSGRDTQYF
cdr3_nt: TGTGCCATCGCGACTAGCGGCAGGGATACGCAGTATTTT

v_call: TRBV24-1
d_call: -
clone_size: many
j_call: TRBJ2-2
cdr3_aa: CATSDPLGTGELFF
cdr3_nt: TGTGCCACCAGTGACCCCTTAGGAACCGGGGAGCTGTTTTTT

v_call: TRBV6-5
d_call: -
clone_size: -
j_call: TRBJ2-1
cdr3_aa: CASRNSGGNYNEQFF
cdr3_nt: TGTGCCAGCAGAAACTCAGGGGGGAACTACAATGAGCAGTTCTTC

v_call: TRBV6-2/TRBV6-3
d_call: TRBD1
clone_size: -
j_call: TRBJ2-7
cdr3_aa: CASSFGTGFYEQYF
cdr3_nt: TGTGCCAGCAGTTTTGGGACAGGGTTTTACGAGCAGTACTTC

v_call: TRBV15
d_call: -
clone_size: -
j_call: TRBJ2-1
cdr3_aa: CATSRAAWEYNEQFF
cdr3_nt: TGTGCCACCAGCAGGGCGGCCTGGGAGTACAATGAGCAGTTCTTC

v_call: TRBV7-9
d_call: -
clone_size: few
j_call: TRBJ2-5
cdr3_aa: CASSGEEGRQETQYF
cdr3_nt: TGTGCCAGCAGCGGCGAGGAGGGGCGTCAAGAGACCCAGTACTTC

v_call: TRBV5-1
d_call: TRBD2
clone_size: -
j_call: TRBJ2-2
cdr3_aa: CASSLGLAVDTGELFF
cdr3_nt: TGCGCCAGCAGCTTGGGGCTAGCGGTAGACACCGGGGAGCTGTTTTTT

v_call: TRBV15
d_call: TRBD1
clone_size: few
j_call: TRBJ2-5
cdr3_aa: CATSRGRRTGIQETQYF
cdr3_nt: TGTGCCACCAGCAGAGGGCGTCGGACAGGCATCCAAGAGACCCAGTACTTC

v_call: TRBV6-2/TRBV6-3
d_call: -
clone_size: -
j_call: TRBJ2-1
cdr3_aa: CASTGTLSNNEQFF
cdr3_nt: TGTGCCAGCACCGGGACCCTATCCAACAATGAGCAGTTCTTC

v_call: TRBV10-3
d_call: -
clone_size: -
j_call: TRBJ2-7
cdr3_aa: CAIRDNYEQYF
cdr3_nt: TGTGCCATCAGGGACAACTACGAGCAGTACTTC

v_call: TRBV20-1
d_call: -
clone_size: many
j_call: TRBJ1-5
cdr3_aa: CSASKDRNQPQHF
cdr3_nt: TGCAGTGCTAGCAAGGACAGAAATCAGCCCCAGCATTTT

v_call: TRBV12-3/TRBV12-4
d_call: TRBD1
clone_size: few
j_call: TRBJ1-1
cdr3_aa: CASSQTGPTEAFF
cdr3_nt: TGTGCCAGCAGTCAGACAGGGCCCACTGAAGCTTTCTTT

v_call: TRBV5-1
d_call: -
clone_size: many
j_call: TRBJ1-6
cdr3_aa: CASSLGSSYNSPLHF
cdr3_nt: TGCGCCAGCAGCTTGGGCAGCTCCTATAATTCACCCCTCCACTTT

v_call: TRBV20-1
d_call: -
clone_size: few
j_call: TRBJ2-5
cdr3_aa: CSARDLVRDSGTQYF
cdr3_nt: TGCAGTGCTAGAGATCTCGTCCGGGATTCCGGGACCCAGTACTTC

v_call: TRBV15
d_call: TRBD2
clone_size: -
j_call: TRBJ2-3
cdr3_aa: CATSRALTSGGDESTQYF
cdr3_nt: TGTGCCACCAGCAGGGCGTTGACTAGCGGGGGAGATGAGAGTACGCAGTATTTT

v_call: TRBV20-1
d_call: -
clone_size: -
j_call: TRBJ2-7
cdr3_aa: CSALTASSPYEQYF
cdr3_nt: TGCAGTGCCTTGACCGCATCGAGTCCCTACGAGCAGTACTTC

v_call: TRBV12-3/TRBV12-4
d_call: -
clone_size: -
j_call: TRBJ2-3
cdr3_aa: CASSLVEQTDTQYF
cdr3_nt: TGTGCCAGCAGTTTAGTCGAGCAAACAGATACGCAGTATTTT

v_call: TRBV14
d_call: TRBD2
clone_size: few
j_call: TRBJ2-1
cdr3_aa: CASSPETSGRYTNEQFF
cdr3_nt: TGTGCCAGCAGCCCCGAGACTAGCGGGAGATATACCAATGAGCAGTTCTTC